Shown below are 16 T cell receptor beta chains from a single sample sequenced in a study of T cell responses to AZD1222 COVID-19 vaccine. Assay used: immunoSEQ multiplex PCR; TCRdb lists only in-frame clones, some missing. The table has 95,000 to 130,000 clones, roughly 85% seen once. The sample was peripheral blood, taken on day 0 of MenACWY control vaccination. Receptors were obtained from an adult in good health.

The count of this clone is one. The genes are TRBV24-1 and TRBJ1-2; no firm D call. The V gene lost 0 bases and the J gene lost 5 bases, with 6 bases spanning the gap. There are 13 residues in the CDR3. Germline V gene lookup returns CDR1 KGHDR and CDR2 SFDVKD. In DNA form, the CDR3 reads TGTGCCACCAGTGATTTGCTCGGGTATGGCTACACCTTC. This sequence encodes CATSDLLGYGYTF.

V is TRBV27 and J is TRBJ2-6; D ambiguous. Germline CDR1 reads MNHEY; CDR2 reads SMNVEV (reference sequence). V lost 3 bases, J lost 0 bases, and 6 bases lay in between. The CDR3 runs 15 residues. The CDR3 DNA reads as TGTGCCAGCAGTTTCGCTCACTCTGGGGCCAACGTCCTGACTTTC. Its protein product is CASSFAHSGANVLTF.

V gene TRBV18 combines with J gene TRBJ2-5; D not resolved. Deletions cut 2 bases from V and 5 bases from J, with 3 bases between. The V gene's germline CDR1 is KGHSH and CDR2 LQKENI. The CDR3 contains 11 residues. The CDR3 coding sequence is TGTGCCAGCTCACCAACGGAGACCCAGTACTTC. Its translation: CASSPTETQYF.

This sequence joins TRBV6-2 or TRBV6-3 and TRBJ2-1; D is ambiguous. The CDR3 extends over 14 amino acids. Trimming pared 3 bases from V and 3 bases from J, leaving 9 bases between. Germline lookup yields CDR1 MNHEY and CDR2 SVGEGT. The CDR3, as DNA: TGTGCCAGCAGTTATGCGTCAGTCTACAATGAGCAGTTCTTC. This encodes CASSYASVYNEQFF.

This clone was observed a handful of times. DNA of the CDR3: TGTGCCAGCAGTTACACTAGCGGGGGGGCAGAGACCCAGTACTTC. Translated, it gives CASSYTSGGAETQYF. This chain links TRBV6-2 or TRBV6-3 with TRBJ2-5, with TRBD2 matching over 13 bases. The CDR3 consists of 15 residues. The V gene's germline CDR1 is MNHEY and CDR2 SVGEGT. With 2 bases clipped from V and 4 bases from J, the junction kept 1 base outside the gene matches.

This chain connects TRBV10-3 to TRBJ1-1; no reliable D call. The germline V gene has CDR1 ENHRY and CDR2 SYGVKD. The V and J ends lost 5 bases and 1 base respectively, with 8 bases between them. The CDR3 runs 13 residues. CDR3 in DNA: TGTGCCATCAGTCGTTCCCCGAACACTGAAGCTTTCTTT. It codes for CAISRSPNTEAFF.

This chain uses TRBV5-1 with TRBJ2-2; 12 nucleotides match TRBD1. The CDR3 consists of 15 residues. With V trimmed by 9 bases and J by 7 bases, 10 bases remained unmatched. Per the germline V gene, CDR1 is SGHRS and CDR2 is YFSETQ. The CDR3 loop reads CATSAGTGGDGELFF. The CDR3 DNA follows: TGCGCCACCTCAGCCGGGACAGGGGGCGACGGGGAGCTGTTTTTT.

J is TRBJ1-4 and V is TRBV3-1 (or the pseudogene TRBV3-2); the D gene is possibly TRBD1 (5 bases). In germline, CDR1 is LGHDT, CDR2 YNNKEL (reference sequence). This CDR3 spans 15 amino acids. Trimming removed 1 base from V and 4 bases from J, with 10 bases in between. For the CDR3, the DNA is TGTGCCAGCAGCCAAGGGAGGACACATAATGAAAAACTGTTTTTT. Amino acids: CASSQGRTHNEKLFF.

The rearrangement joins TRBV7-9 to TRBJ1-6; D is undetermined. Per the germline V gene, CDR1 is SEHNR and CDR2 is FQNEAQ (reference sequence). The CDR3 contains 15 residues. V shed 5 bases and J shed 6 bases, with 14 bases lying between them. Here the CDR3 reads CASSLKTGFNSPLHF. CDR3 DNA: TGTGCCAGCAGCCTAAAGACGGGCTTTAATTCACCCCTCCACTTT.

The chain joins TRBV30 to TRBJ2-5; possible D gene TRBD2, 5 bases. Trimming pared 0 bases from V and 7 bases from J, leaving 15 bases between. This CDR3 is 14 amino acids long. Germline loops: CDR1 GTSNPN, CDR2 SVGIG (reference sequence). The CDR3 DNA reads TGTGCCTGGAGTGTGGGTATTCCCGGAGGGACCCAGTACTTC. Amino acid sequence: CAWSVGIPGGTQYF.

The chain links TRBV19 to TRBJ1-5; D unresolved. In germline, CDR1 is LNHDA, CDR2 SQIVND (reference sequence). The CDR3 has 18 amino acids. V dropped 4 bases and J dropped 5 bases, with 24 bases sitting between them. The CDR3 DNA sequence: TGTGCCAGTAGTACCGGATCAATTTGGACGCATACGGATCAGCCCCAGCATTTT. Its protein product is CASSTGSIWTHTDQPQHF.

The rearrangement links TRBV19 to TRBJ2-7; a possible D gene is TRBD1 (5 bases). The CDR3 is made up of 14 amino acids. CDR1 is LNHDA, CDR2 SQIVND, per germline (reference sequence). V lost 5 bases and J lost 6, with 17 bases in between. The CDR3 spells CASSQSGRGGEQYF. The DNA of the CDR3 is TGTGCCAGTAGTCAATCCGGTAGGGGTGGCGAGCAGTACTTC.

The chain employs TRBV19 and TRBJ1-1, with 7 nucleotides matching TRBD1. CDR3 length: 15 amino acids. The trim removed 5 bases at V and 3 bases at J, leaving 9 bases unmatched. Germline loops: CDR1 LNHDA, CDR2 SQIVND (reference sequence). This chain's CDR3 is CASSPPTGRHTEAFF. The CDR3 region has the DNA TGTGCCAGTAGTCCCCCGACAGGGAGGCACACTGAAGCTTTCTTT.

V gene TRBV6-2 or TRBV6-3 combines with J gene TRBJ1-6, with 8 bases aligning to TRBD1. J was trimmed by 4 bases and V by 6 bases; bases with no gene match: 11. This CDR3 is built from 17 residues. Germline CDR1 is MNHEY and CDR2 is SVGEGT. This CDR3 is CASSPPAGTGYNSPLHF. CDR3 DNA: TGTGCCAGCAGCCCGCCCGCCGGGACAGGATATAATTCACCCCTCCACTTT.

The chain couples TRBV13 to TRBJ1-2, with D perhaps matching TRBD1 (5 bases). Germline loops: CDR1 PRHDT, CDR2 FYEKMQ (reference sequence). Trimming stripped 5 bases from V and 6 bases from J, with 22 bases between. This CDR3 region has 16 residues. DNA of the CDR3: TGTGCCAGCAGCATTTTCCGGCTCACAGGAGCTAATGGCTACACCTTC. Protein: CASSIFRLTGANGYTF.

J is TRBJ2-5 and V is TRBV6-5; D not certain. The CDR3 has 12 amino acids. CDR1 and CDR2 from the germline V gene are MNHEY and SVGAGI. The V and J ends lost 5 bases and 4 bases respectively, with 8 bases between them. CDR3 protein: CASSPERETQYF. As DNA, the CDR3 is TGTGCCAGCAGTCCGGAGAGAGAGACCCAGTACTTC.